This TCR beta chain is drawn from a study of identical twins. This clonotype has a handful of counts. The antigen is unknown. MiXCR, applied by TCRdb to the 5' RACE reads, yields one record per CDR3 protein. The table lists 500,000 to 550,000 distinct CDR3 sequences, less than 25% of them singletons, with 0.8% to 1% in the top ten. Points from the study as a whole: Donors were not followed over many years; analysis was cross-sectional.

From germline, CDR1 is DFQATT and CDR2 SNEGSKA (reference sequence). V shed 6 bases and J 0 bases; nucleotides not matched to a gene: 8. The CDR3 is 15 amino acids. This same sample was also part of a study on T cells expressing NK-cell markers. That report notes: Of the CD8+ T cell pool in roughly six donors, about 1.0-8% was accounted for by dominant NKG2C+ clonotypes.

This receptor was obtained from a woman younger than 30 in good health. The rearrangement links TRBV20-1 to TRBJ2-1; 7 positions agree with TRBD2. The sample taken for sequencing was CD4+ T cells sorted from blood. The CDR3 is CSAASPGGSYNEQFF. The CDR3 nucleotides are TGCAGTGCAGCGTCCCCGGGGGGCTCCTACAATGAGCAGTTCTTC.